This TCR beta chain emerged from a study of T cell responses to AZD1222 COVID-19 vaccine. The study, taken as a whole, reports: Without day 14 samples, only post-peak T cell repertoires were studied. The donor group comprised mostly white British people and more females; the analysis possibly underestimated clonal diversity.

About this clone itself: The antigen is not known.

Method: immunoSEQ multiplex PCR; TCRdb's copy keeps in-frame clones and lacks some. This sample has 140,000 to 150,000 clones, with around 92% found just once. Pooling was applied to second doses at about 4 or about 12 weeks. The sequence came from an adult who received the AZD1222 COVID-19 vaccine. The sequenced sample was peripheral blood, obtained 28 days after the second AZD1222 dose.

In DNA form, the CDR3 reads TGTGCCAGCAGCTTAGGGTACCCGGGACAGCCCTACAATGAGCAGTTCTTC. Translating gives CASSLGYPGQPYNEQFF. This rearrangement joins TRBV7-2 to TRBJ2-1; 7 bases are shared with TRBD1. In germline, CDR1 is SGHTA, CDR2 FQGNSA. V dropped 1 base and J dropped 2; count of bases not matched to a gene: 8. The CDR3 contains 17 residues.